The clone carrying this T cell receptor (beta chain) was detected many times. The data originate from a study of T-cell reconstitution after alpha-beta-depleted transplantation in children. Unique molecular identifiers were built into the TCRbeta library. TCRdb redid the calling of the PCR reads with MiXCR, one entry per CDR3 protein. The sample lists 600,000 to 700,000 distinct CDR3 sequences; roughly 15% were seen once. CDR3 size: 15 residues. From germline, CDR1 is SGHDT and CDR2 YYEEEE. With 5 bases removed from V and 0 bases from J, the gap between germline ends came to 12 bases. The gene calls are TRBV5-6 and TRBJ2-1; D not certain. Sequencing was performed on PBMCs from the stem cell graft donor, taken from the stem cell graft. This TCR came from a human donor who donated a stem cell graft to a child with acute myeloid leukemia. The CDR3 spells CASSKMGYSYNEQFF. The CDR3 DNA sequence: TGTGCCAGCAGTAAGATGGGCTACTCCTACAATGAGCAGTTCTTC.